Listed below are T cell receptor beta chains from one sample, sequenced in a study of blood T cell repertoires in COVID-19. Assay: immunoSEQ multiplex PCR; the TCRdb copy retains only in-frame clones and omits some. The profile covers some 50,000 clones, with about 83% appearing a single time and under 15% taken by the ten largest. The sample comprised peripheral blood. The receptors originated from a human donor in a cohort sampled during active COVID-19. CDR3s include the opening cysteine and the closing phenylalanine or tryptophan. D genes are given only for firm matches. Clone size is not always given. Where it is, it says once, few, many or a class for expanded clones.

v_gene: TRBV19; abundance: NA; j_gene: TRBJ2-1; d_gene: TRBD2; CDR3aa: CASTQAGEFSDEQFF; CDR3nt: TGTGCCAGTACCCAAGCGGGAGAATTCTCGGATGAGCAGTTCTTC
v_gene: TRBV19; abundance: NA; j_gene: TRBJ1-4; d_gene: NA; CDR3aa: CASEGVGEKLFF; CDR3nt: TGTGCCAGCGAGGGGGTCGGTGAAAAACTGTTTTTT
v_gene: TRBV13; abundance: NA; j_gene: TRBJ2-2; d_gene: TRBD2; CDR3aa: CASSLGVAGGFDTGELFF; CDR3nt: TGTGCCAGCAGCTTAGGTGTAGCGGGGGGGTTCGACACCGGGGAGCTGTTTTTT
v_gene: TRBV3-1/TRBV3-2; abundance: NA; j_gene: TRBJ1-6; d_gene: NA; CDR3aa: CASSPRTVFFPSDNSPLHF; CDR3nt: TGTGCCAGCAGCCCCCGGACAGTATTTTTCCCGTCGGATAATTCACCCCTCCACTTT
v_gene: TRBV7-9; abundance: NA; j_gene: TRBJ1-5; d_gene: NA; CDR3aa: CASSLPEPQHF; CDR3nt: TGTGCCAGCAGCCTCCCAGAGCCCCAGCATTTT
v_gene: TRBV5-6; abundance: NA; j_gene: TRBJ2-7; d_gene: NA; CDR3aa: CASGLWLRSEQYF; CDR3nt: TGTGCCAGCGGCCTCTGGCTCCGGAGCGAGCAGTACTTC
v_gene: TRBV10-1; abundance: NA; j_gene: TRBJ1-1; d_gene: NA; CDR3aa: CASSESGGLAEAFF; CDR3nt: TGCGCCAGCAGTGAGTCCGGGGGACTCGCTGAAGCTTTCTTT
v_gene: TRBV5-6; abundance: NA; j_gene: TRBJ1-3; d_gene: TRBD1; CDR3aa: CASSPSTGDFGNTIYF; CDR3nt: TGTGCCAGCAGCCCTTCGACAGGGGATTTTGGAAACACCATATATTTT
v_gene: TRBV5-4; abundance: NA; j_gene: TRBJ1-6; d_gene: NA; CDR3aa: CASSLDSHNSPLHF; CDR3nt: TGTGCCAGCAGCCTGGACAGCCATAATTCACCCCTCCACTTT
v_gene: TRBV6-6; abundance: NA; j_gene: TRBJ2-7; d_gene: NA; CDR3aa: CASRVTITGGEQYF; CDR3nt: TGTGCCAGCAGAGTGACGATTACGGGTGGCGAGCAGTACTTC
v_gene: TRBV14; abundance: NA; j_gene: TRBJ1-1; d_gene: TRBD1; CDR3aa: CASSQNKGARAFF; CDR3nt: TGTGCCAGCAGCCAAAATAAGGGGGCCCGGGCTTTCTTT
v_gene: TRBV6-1; abundance: once; j_gene: TRBJ1-5; d_gene: NA; CDR3aa: CASSEPIDRFRQPQHF; CDR3nt: TGTGCCAGCAGTGAACCCATCGACAGGTTCAGGCAGCCCCAGCATTTT
v_gene: TRBV11-2; abundance: NA; j_gene: TRBJ2-1; d_gene: NA; CDR3aa: CASSPDSFEQFF; CDR3nt: TGTGCCAGCAGCCCGGACAGTTTCGAGCAGTTCTTC
v_gene: TRBV3-1/TRBV3-2; abundance: NA; j_gene: TRBJ1-2; d_gene: TRBD1; CDR3aa: CASSPLTGVRGYTF; CDR3nt: TGTGCCAGCAGCCCCTTGACAGGGGTGAGGGGCTACACCTTC
v_gene: TRBV4-1; abundance: NA; j_gene: TRBJ2-7; d_gene: TRBD1; CDR3aa: CASSQPEDRAYEQYF; CDR3nt: TGCGCCAGCAGCCAGCCCGAGGACAGGGCCTACGAGCAGTACTTC
v_gene: TRBV7-8; abundance: NA; j_gene: TRBJ2-7; d_gene: NA; CDR3aa: CASSVTSNYEQYF; CDR3nt: TGTGCCAGCAGCGTTACTAGCAACTACGAGCAGTACTTC
v_gene: TRBV11-2; abundance: NA; j_gene: TRBJ2-3; d_gene: TRBD2; CDR3aa: CASSTGLAGGTDTQYF; CDR3nt: TGTGCCAGCAGCACGGGACTAGCGGGGGGCACAGATACGCAGTATTTT
v_gene: TRBV11-2; abundance: NA; j_gene: TRBJ1-1; d_gene: NA; CDR3aa: CASSLVGGVGTEAFF; CDR3nt: TGTGCCAGCAGCTTAGTAGGGGGAGTGGGGACTGAAGCTTTCTTT
v_gene: TRBV7-3; abundance: once; j_gene: TRBJ2-3; d_gene: TRBD2; CDR3aa: CASSFRGRVIAGGSTDTQYF; CDR3nt: TGTGCCAGCAGCTTCCGGGGACGGGTAATAGCGGGGGGATCCACAGATACGCAGTATTTT
v_gene: TRBV12-3/TRBV12-4; abundance: NA; j_gene: TRBJ2-7; d_gene: NA; CDR3aa: CASSLRAGTEQYF; CDR3nt: TGTGCCAGCAGTTTGAGGGCAGGAACGGAGCAGTACTTC
v_gene: TRBV24-1; abundance: NA; j_gene: TRBJ2-1; d_gene: NA; CDR3aa: CATSVGEVHNEQFF; CDR3nt: TGTGCCACCAGTGTCGGGGAGGTACACAATGAGCAGTTCTTC
v_gene: TRBV19; abundance: once; j_gene: TRBJ1-1; d_gene: NA; CDR3aa: CASSIEGTNPEAFF; CDR3nt: TGTGCCAGTAGTATAGAGGGGACTAACCCTGAAGCTTTCTTT
v_gene: TRBV30; abundance: NA; j_gene: TRBJ1-6; d_gene: NA; CDR3aa: CAWSGSGVLLPDSPLHF; CDR3nt: TGTGCCTGGAGTGGGTCAGGGGTTCTCCTCCCAGATTCACCCCTCCACTTT
v_gene: TRBV24-1; abundance: NA; j_gene: TRBJ2-2; d_gene: TRBD1; CDR3aa: CATSDPQGDNTGELFF; CDR3nt: TGTGCCACCAGTGACCCGCAGGGGGATAACACCGGGGAGCTGTTTTTT
v_gene: TRBV4-3; abundance: NA; j_gene: TRBJ2-7; d_gene: TRBD2; CDR3aa: CASSQDWEGGAYEQYF; CDR3nt: TGCGCCAGCAGCCAAGATTGGGAGGGCGGAGCCTACGAGCAGTACTTC
v_gene: TRBV29-1; abundance: NA; j_gene: TRBJ2-3; d_gene: NA; CDR3aa: CSVVRQAQGDTQYF; CDR3nt: TGCAGCGTAGTACGACAGGCCCAAGGGGATACGCAGTATTTT
v_gene: TRBV4-3; abundance: NA; j_gene: TRBJ2-5; d_gene: TRBD2; CDR3aa: CASSQDKAGQETQYF; CDR3nt: TGCGCCAGCAGCCAAGATAAAGCGGGGCAAGAGACCCAGTACTTC
v_gene: TRBV11-2; abundance: NA; j_gene: TRBJ2-5; d_gene: TRBD2; CDR3aa: CASSFRTSGAQETQYF; CDR3nt: TGTGCCAGCAGCTTTCGGACTAGCGGGGCCCAAGAGACCCAGTACTTC
v_gene: TRBV10-1; abundance: NA; j_gene: TRBJ2-3; d_gene: TRBD1; CDR3aa: CASSDGTGITDTQYF; CDR3nt: TGCGCCAGCAGTGACGGGACAGGCATAACAGATACGCAGTATTTT
v_gene: TRBV18; abundance: NA; j_gene: TRBJ2-5; d_gene: TRBD1; CDR3aa: CASSLGQGETQYF; CDR3nt: TGTGCCAGCTCACTGGGACAGGGTGAGACCCAGTACTTC
v_gene: TRBV7-2; abundance: NA; j_gene: TRBJ2-5; d_gene: NA; CDR3aa: CASSGAVSRETQYF; CDR3nt: TGTGCCAGCAGCGGAGCCGTGAGTCGAGAGACCCAGTACTTC
v_gene: TRBV6-5; abundance: NA; j_gene: TRBJ1-2; d_gene: TRBD1; CDR3aa: CASSYQAGGRGYTF; CDR3nt: TGTGCCAGCAGTTACCAGGCAGGGGGCAGGGGCTACACCTTC
v_gene: TRBV10-3; abundance: few; j_gene: TRBJ1-3; d_gene: NA; CDR3aa: CAISGYSGNTIYF; CDR3nt: TGTGCCATCAGTGGCTACTCTGGAAACACCATATATTTT
v_gene: TRBV11-2; abundance: once; j_gene: TRBJ2-5; d_gene: NA; CDR3aa: CASSLDSETQYF; CDR3nt: TGTGCCAGCAGCTTAGACTCGGAGACCCAGTACTTC
v_gene: TRBV15; abundance: NA; j_gene: TRBJ1-1; d_gene: NA; CDR3aa: CATSRPTLGTEAFF; CDR3nt: TGTGCCACCAGCAGACCGACTTTGGGCACTGAAGCTTTCTTT
v_gene: TRBV27; abundance: NA; j_gene: TRBJ1-3; d_gene: NA; CDR3aa: CASSLSRQESSGNTIYF; CDR3nt: TGTGCCAGCAGTTTGTCGAGACAGGAGAGCTCTGGAAACACCATATATTTT
v_gene: TRBV18; abundance: NA; j_gene: TRBJ1-1; d_gene: TRBD1; CDR3aa: CASSARGQEETEAFF; CDR3nt: TGTGCCAGCTCCGCCCGGGGACAGGAGGAAACTGAAGCTTTCTTT
v_gene: TRBV5-1; abundance: NA; j_gene: TRBJ2-7; d_gene: TRBD1; CDR3aa: CASSLGQGGYEQYF; CDR3nt: TGCGCCAGCAGCTTGGGACAGGGTGGCTACGAGCAGTACTTC
v_gene: TRBV3-1/TRBV3-2; abundance: NA; j_gene: TRBJ1-1; d_gene: NA; CDR3aa: CASSSLPRAEAFF; CDR3nt: TGTGCCAGCAGCTCATTACCCCGGGCTGAAGCTTTCTTT
v_gene: TRBV5-1; abundance: NA; j_gene: TRBJ2-7; d_gene: TRBD2; CDR3aa: CASSLRSGSGHEQYF; CDR3nt: TGCGCCAGCAGCTTGAGGAGCGGGAGTGGCCACGAGCAGTACTTC
v_gene: TRBV12-1; abundance: NA; j_gene: TRBJ1-4; d_gene: NA; CDR3aa: CASSFAGGARDEKLFF; CDR3nt: NA
v_gene: TRBV24-1; abundance: once; j_gene: TRBJ1-1; d_gene: NA; CDR3aa: CATSDLVDGPPGVTEAFF; CDR3nt: TGTGCCACCAGTGATCTCGTTGACGGGCCCCCGGGGGTCACTGAAGCTTTCTTT
v_gene: TRBV29-1; abundance: NA; j_gene: TRBJ2-1; d_gene: TRBD2; CDR3aa: CSVRLSGNYYNEQFF; CDR3nt: TGCAGCGTTCGCCTTAGCGGGAACTACTACAATGAGCAGTTCTTC
v_gene: TRBV18; abundance: NA; j_gene: TRBJ2-7; d_gene: NA; CDR3aa: CASSPQPGGTNEQYF; CDR3nt: TGTGCCAGCTCACCTCAACCCGGGGGAACGAACGAGCAGTACTTC
v_gene: TRBV5-4; abundance: NA; j_gene: TRBJ2-1; d_gene: TRBD1; CDR3aa: CASSPNEEQGKDDEQFF; CDR3nt: TGTGCCAGCAGCCCTAATGAGGAACAGGGGAAAGACGATGAGCAGTTCTTC
v_gene: TRBV20-1; abundance: NA; j_gene: TRBJ2-3; d_gene: NA; CDR3aa: CSASVDRTQYF; CDR3nt: TGCAGTGCTAGTGTGGACAGAACGCAGTATTTT
v_gene: TRBV27; abundance: NA; j_gene: TRBJ2-1; d_gene: TRBD2; CDR3aa: CASREGLAGYNEQFF; CDR3nt: TGTGCCAGCAGAGAGGGACTAGCGGGGTACAATGAGCAGTTCTTC
v_gene: TRBV6-5; abundance: NA; j_gene: TRBJ1-2; d_gene: NA; CDR3aa: CASSYSKDIYGYTF; CDR3nt: TGTGCCAGCAGTTACTCGAAGGACATCTATGGCTACACCTTC
v_gene: TRBV19; abundance: NA; j_gene: TRBJ2-3; d_gene: NA; CDR3aa: CASSAMDTMGSQYF; CDR3nt: TGTGCCAGTAGTGCGATGGACACAATGGGTTCGCAGTATTTT
v_gene: TRBV4-1; abundance: NA; j_gene: TRBJ2-7; d_gene: NA; CDR3aa: CASSPRQGLSYEQYF; CDR3nt: TGCGCCAGCAGCCCCAGACAGGGACTCTCCTACGAGCAGTACTTC
v_gene: TRBV10-3; abundance: NA; j_gene: TRBJ2-1; d_gene: TRBD1; CDR3aa: CAIRQGFTYNEQFF; CDR3nt: TGTGCCATCAGACAGGGGTTTACCTACAATGAGCAGTTCTTC
v_gene: TRBV18; abundance: NA; j_gene: TRBJ2-5; d_gene: TRBD1; CDR3aa: CASSPRADRGQETQYF; CDR3nt: TGTGCCAGCTCACCCCGGGCGGACAGGGGGCAGGAGACCCAGTACTTC
v_gene: TRBV19; abundance: NA; j_gene: TRBJ1-6; d_gene: NA; CDR3aa: CASSNPASGSPLHF; CDR3nt: TGTGCCAGTAGTAACCCGGCATCGGGTTCACCCCTCCACTTT
v_gene: TRBV5-1; abundance: once; j_gene: TRBJ1-1; d_gene: TRBD1; CDR3aa: CASSTWDRGGTEAFF; CDR3nt: TGCGCCAGCAGCACTTGGGACAGGGGTGGCACTGAAGCTTTCTTT